The next 9 T cell receptor beta chains were all read from a single sample in a study of shared clonotypes between healthy human individuals. The method was immunoSEQ multiplex PCR; TCRdb's version includes in-frame clones alone and lacks a portion of them. The repertoire has some 1 million clones, under 80% of them found once; the top ten carry nearly 1.5%. The source material was memory CD4+ T cells sorted from blood. Subset meaning: CD45RA-negative fraction. The receptor set was obtained from a man younger than 30 in good health.

The chain joins TRBV15 to TRBJ2-3; 8 nucleotides agree with TRBD2. The germline V gene encodes CDR1 LNHNV and CDR2 YYDKDF (reference sequence). CDR3 size: 18 residues. With V trimmed by 2 bases and J by 4 bases, 14 bases remained unmatched. CDR3 DNA: TGTGCCACCAGCAGACCCCCCGCAAGCGGGGGCCCCCCAGATACGCAGTATTTT. Its translation is CATSRPPASGGPPDTQYF.

This clone was recorded only once. Other DNA sequences of this sample code for an identical CDR3. The gene calls are TRBV18 and TRBJ2-5, with TRBD1 matching 7 bases. Germline CDR1 reads KGHSH; CDR2 reads LQKENI. The J segment lost 5 bases and the V segment lost 2 bases, leaving 2 bases of the junction unmatched. CDR3 length equals 13 residues. The CDR3 is CASSPRQGETQYF. The CDR3 DNA reads TGTGCCAGCTCACCAAGACAGGGTGAGACCCAGTACTTC.

The rearrangement links TRBV7-2 to TRBJ2-4, with D maybe TRBD1 (5 bases). Germline lookup yields CDR1 SGHTA and CDR2 FQGNSA. V lost 2 bases, J lost 7 bases, and 15 bases lay in between. This CDR3 is built from 15 residues. CDR3 bases: TGTGCCAGCAGCTTAATGCAGGGAAGTTGGAACATTCAGTACTTC. Its protein is CASSLMQGSWNIQYF.

This clone was detected only once. The rearrangement joins TRBV7-6 to TRBJ1-1; D gene ambiguous. Trimming removed 1 base from V and 4 bases from J, with 7 bases in between. The CDR3 contains 13 residues. Germline V gene data show CDR1 as SGHVS and CDR2 as FNYEAQ. The CDR3 nucleotides read TGTGCCAGCAGCTTAGAGTGGAGCACTGAAGCTTTCTTT. Translation: CASSLEWSTEAFF.

As regards this clone: The same CDR3 is also encoded by other DNA sequences in this sample. V and J are TRBV28 and TRBJ1-2, with D uncertain. Germline CDR1 MDHEN, CDR2 SYDVKM. V lost 6 bases and J 7 bases, leaving 12 bases between the germline ends. This CDR3 spans 12 amino acids. The CDR3 spells CASSLTGSGYTF. For the CDR3, the DNA is TGTGCCAGCAGCCTGACGGGGTCTGGCTACACCTTC.

This chain links TRBV6-6 with TRBJ1-1; D is undetermined. Germline V gene data show CDR1 as MNHNY and CDR2 as SVGAGI (reference sequence). Trimming removed 6 bases from V and 0 bases from J, with 14 bases in between. The CDR3 loop spans 15 amino acids. The CDR3: CASREDGNMNTEAFF. CDR3 in DNA: TGTGCCAGCAGGGAGGACGGAAACATGAACACTGAAGCTTTCTTT.

The J gene is TRBJ1-1, the V gene TRBV30; D might be TRBD1 (5 bases). Trimming stripped 4 bases from V and 1 base from J, with 13 bases between. The CDR3 length is 14 residues. CDR1 is GTSNPN and CDR2 is SVGIG in the germline V gene (reference sequence). The CDR3 sequence is CAWNRDFQNTEAFF. The DNA of the CDR3 is TGTGCCTGGAACCGGGACTTTCAGAACACTGAAGCTTTCTTT.

CDR3 DNA sequence: TGTGCCTGGAGTGTACGGCAGGGGGCAGGTCAGCCCCAGCATTTT. It encodes CAWSVRQGAGQPQHF. V and J are TRBV30 and TRBJ1-5; 8 bases align to TRBD1. The CDR3 sequence is 15 residues long. In germline, CDR1 is GTSNPN, CDR2 SVGIG (reference sequence). After removal of 0 bases from V and 6 bases from J, the junction contained 7 bases not matched to a gene.

This clone was seen just once. The V and J genes are TRBV27 and TRBJ2-7, with 10 positions matching TRBD1. Losses at the gene ends were 5 bases for V and 3 bases for J; bases not matched to a gene: 7. Germline CDR1 is MNHEY and CDR2 is SMNVEV (reference sequence). The CDR3 has 15 residues. Here the CDR3 DNA reads TGTGCCAGCAGTGTCTCGGGACAGGGGAACTACGAGCAGTACTTC. This encodes CASSVSGQGNYEQYF.